These 5 T cell receptor beta chains came from one sample sequenced in a study of cytomegalovirus exposure and HLA in healthy donors. PCR was performed using 60 Vbeta and 13 Jbeta primers. Here immunoSEQ multiplex PCR was the method, and the copy in TCRdb shows in-frame clones only, minus some. The sample includes 120,000 or so clones, 76% of them seen just once. Sequenced input: PBMCs. Source of these receptors: a man between 25 and 39 years old in good health and CMV-seropositive.

This chain connects TRBV7-9 to TRBJ1-4, with TRBD1 identical over 7 bases. Trimming removed 2 bases from V and 7 bases from J; junction bases left unmatched: 4. Germline lookup yields CDR1 SEHNR and CDR2 FQNEAQ (reference sequence). The CDR3 is made up of 14 amino acids. The CDR3 bases are TGTGCCAGCAGCTTAAAAGGGGGCAGTGAAAAACTGTTTTTT. It codes for CASSLKGGSEKLFF. The whole variable domain, remainder taken from reference TRBV7-9 and TRBJ1-4, is DTGVSQNPRHKITKRGQNVTFRCDPISEHNRLYWYRQTLGQGPEFLTYFQNEAQLEKSRLLSDRFSAERPKGSFSTLEIQRTEQGDSAMYLCASSLKGGSEKLFFGSGTQLSVL.

The V call is TRBV6-5, the J call TRBJ2-7, with D perhaps TRBD1 (5 bases). CDR1 MNHEY and CDR2 SVGAGI come from the germline V gene. V gave up 2 bases and J gave up 2 bases, with 7 bases separating them. The CDR3 sequence is 13 residues long. The CDR3 loop is CASSYLDTYEQYF. The CDR3 nucleotides are TGTGCCAGCAGTTACCTGGACACCTACGAGCAGTACTTC.

The chain carries TRBV4-1 and TRBJ2-5; TRBD1 is a possible D gene (6 bases). V gave up 3 bases and J gave up 5 bases, with 16 bases separating them. Germline CDR1 MGHRA, CDR2 YSYEKL. There are 15 residues in the CDR3. The chain's CDR3 is CASSHGVGQGETQYF. In nucleotides, the CDR3 is TGCGCCAGCAGCCATGGTGTGGGCCAGGGGGAGACCCAGTACTTC.

The rearrangement links TRBV19 to TRBJ2-5; 9 bases are shared with TRBD2. With V trimmed by 6 bases and J by 5 bases, 10 bases remained unmatched. CDR3 size: 15 residues. Germline V gives CDR1 LNHDA, CDR2 SQIVND (reference sequence). In DNA, the CDR3 is TGTGCCAGTAGCTCGCTTGCGGGGGGGCGTGAGACCCAGTACTTC. Translating gives CASSSLAGGRETQYF.

The rearrangement joins TRBV19 to TRBJ2-7; no definite D call. V was shortened by 10 bases and J by 0 bases, with 10 bases between the two germline ends. The length of the CDR3 is 12 residues. From germline, CDR1 is LNHDA and CDR2 SQIVND (reference sequence). The CDR3 sequence: CATSLPSYEQYF. In DNA, the CDR3 is TGTGCCACAAGCCTCCCCTCCTACGAGCAGTACTTC.